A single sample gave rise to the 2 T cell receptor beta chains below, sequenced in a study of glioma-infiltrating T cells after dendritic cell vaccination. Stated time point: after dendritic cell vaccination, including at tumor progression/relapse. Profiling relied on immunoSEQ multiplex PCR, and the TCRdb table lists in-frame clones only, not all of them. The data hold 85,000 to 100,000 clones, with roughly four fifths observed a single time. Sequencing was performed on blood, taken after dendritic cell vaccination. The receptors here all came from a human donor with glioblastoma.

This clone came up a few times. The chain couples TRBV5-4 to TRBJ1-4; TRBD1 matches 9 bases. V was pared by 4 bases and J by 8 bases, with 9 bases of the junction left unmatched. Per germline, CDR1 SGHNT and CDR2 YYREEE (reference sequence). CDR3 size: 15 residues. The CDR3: CASSPGGTGKEKLFF. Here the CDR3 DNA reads TGTGCCAGCAGCCCTGGGGGGACAGGGAAGGAAAAACTGTTTTTT.

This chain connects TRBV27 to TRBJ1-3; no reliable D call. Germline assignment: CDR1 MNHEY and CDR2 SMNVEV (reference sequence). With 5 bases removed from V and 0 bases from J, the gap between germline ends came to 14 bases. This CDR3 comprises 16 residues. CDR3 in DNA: TGTGCCAGCAGTCCCCGCAGGAAGGACTCTGGAAACACCATATATTTT. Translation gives CASSPRRKDSGNTIYF.